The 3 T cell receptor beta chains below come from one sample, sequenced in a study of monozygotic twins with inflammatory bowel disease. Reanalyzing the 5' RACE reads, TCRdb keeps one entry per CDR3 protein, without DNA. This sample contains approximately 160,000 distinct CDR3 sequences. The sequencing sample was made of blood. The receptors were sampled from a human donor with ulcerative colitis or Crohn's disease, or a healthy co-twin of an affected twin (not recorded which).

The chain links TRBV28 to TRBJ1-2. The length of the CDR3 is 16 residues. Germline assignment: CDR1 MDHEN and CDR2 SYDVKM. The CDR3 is CASSPTIVRSNYGYTF.

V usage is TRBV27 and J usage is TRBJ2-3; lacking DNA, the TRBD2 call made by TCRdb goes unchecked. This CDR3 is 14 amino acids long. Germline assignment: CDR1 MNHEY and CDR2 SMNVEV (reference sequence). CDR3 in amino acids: CATGWAGGSGTQYF.

The CDR3: CASSPDLTPFMVQFF. The chain recombines TRBV7-2 with TRBJ2-1; with no DNA, the TCRdb D assignment of TRBD1 cannot be verified. The CDR3 is 15 residues long. CDR1 and CDR2 from the germline V gene are SGHTA and FQGNSA.